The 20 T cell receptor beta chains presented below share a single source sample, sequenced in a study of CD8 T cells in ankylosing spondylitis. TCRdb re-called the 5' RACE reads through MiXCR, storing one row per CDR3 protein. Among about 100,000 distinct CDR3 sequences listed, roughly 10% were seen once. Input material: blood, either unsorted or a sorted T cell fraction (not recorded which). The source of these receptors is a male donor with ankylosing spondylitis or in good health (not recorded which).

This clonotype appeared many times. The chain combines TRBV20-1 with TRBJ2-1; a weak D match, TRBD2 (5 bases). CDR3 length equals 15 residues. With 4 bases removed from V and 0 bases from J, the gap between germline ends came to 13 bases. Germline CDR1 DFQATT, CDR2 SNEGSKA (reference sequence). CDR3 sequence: CSAIRLTDSYNEQFF. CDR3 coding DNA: TGCAGTGCTATAAGACTAACAGACTCCTACAATGAGCAGTTCTTC.

The CDR3 loop is CASRRGLGQGTYEQYF. The CDR3 DNA reads as TGTGCCAGCAGACGTGGGCTGGGACAGGGGACCTACGAGCAGTACTTC. The chain employs TRBV9 and TRBJ2-7, with TRBD1 identical over 10 bases. Per the germline V gene, CDR1 is SGDLS and CDR2 is YYNGEE. The V segment lost 5 bases and the J segment 2 bases; nucleotides outside the gene matches: 10. CDR3 length: 16 amino acids.

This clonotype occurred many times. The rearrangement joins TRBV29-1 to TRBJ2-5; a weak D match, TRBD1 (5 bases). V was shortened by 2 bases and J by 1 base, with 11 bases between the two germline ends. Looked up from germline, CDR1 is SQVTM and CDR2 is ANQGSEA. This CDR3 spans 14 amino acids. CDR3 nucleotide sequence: TGCAGCGTTGAACCGGCAGGGTCCCAAGAGACCCAGTACTTC. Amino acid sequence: CSVEPAGSQETQYF.

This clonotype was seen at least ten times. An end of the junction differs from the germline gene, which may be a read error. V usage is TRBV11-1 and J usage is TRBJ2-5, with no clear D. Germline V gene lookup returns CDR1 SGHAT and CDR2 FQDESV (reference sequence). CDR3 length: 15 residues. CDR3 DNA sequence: TGTGCCAGCAGCCGGTCCATGGGTACCCAAGATACCCAGTACTTC. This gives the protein CASSRSMGTQDTQYF. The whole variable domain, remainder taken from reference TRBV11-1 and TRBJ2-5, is EAEVAQSPRYKITEKSQAVAFWCDPISGHATLYWYRQILGQGPELLVQFQDESVVDDSQLPKDRFSAERLKGVDSTLKIQPAELGDSAMYLCASSRSMGTQDTQYFGPGTRLLVL.

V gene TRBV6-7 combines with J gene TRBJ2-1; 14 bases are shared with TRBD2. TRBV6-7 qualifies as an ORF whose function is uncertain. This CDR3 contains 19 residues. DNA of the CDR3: TGTACCTGCAGTTTCGGGTCGCCGGGACTAGCGGGGGAATACAATGAGCAGTTCTTC. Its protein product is CTCSFGSPGLAGEYNEQFF.

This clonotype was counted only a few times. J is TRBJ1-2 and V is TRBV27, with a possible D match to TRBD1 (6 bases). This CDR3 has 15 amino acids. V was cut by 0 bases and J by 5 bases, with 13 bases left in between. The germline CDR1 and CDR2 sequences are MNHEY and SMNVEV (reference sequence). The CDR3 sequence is CASSLSPGGEYGYTF. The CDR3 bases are TGTGCCAGCAGTTTATCTCCCGGGGGCGAATATGGCTACACCTTC.

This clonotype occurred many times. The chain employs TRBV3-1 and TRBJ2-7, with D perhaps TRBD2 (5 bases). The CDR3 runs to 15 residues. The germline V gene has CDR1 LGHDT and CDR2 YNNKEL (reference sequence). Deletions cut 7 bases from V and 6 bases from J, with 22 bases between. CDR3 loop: CASTNGGIGQGEQYF. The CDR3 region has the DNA TGTGCCAGCACCAACGGAGGTATAGGTCAAGGCGAGCAGTACTTC.

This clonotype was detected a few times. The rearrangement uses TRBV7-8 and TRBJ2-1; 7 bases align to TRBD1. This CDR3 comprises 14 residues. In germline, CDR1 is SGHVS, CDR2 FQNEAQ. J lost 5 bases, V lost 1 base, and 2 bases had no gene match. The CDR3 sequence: CASSLVGGHNEQFF. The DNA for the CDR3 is TGTGCCAGCAGCTTAGTAGGGGGCCACAATGAGCAGTTCTTC.

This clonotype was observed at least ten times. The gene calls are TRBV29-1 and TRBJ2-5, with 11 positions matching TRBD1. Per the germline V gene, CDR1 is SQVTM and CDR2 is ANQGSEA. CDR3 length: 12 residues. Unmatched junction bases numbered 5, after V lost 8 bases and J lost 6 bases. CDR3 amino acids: CSMGQGDQTQYF. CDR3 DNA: TGCAGCATGGGACAGGGGGACCAGACCCAGTACTTC.

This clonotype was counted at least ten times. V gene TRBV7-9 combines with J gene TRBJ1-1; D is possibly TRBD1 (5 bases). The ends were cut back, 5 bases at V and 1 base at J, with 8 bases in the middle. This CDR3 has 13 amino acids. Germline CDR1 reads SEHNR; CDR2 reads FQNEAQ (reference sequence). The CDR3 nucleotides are TGTGCCAGCAGCGTTACAGGGAACACTGAAGCTTTCTTT. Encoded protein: CASSVTGNTEAFF.

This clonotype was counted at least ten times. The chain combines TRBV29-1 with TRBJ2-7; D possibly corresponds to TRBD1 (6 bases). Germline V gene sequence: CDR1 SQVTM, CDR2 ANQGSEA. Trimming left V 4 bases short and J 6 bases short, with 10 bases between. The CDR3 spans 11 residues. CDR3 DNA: TGCAGCGTTGGAAACAGGGTCGAGCAGTACTTC. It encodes CSVGNRVEQYF.

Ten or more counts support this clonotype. The CDR3: CASSLVVSRDFRQETQYF. The CDR3 nucleotides are TGTGCCAGCAGCTTAGTCGTGTCGCGGGACTTCAGACAAGAGACCCAGTACTTC. The rearrangement links TRBV7-9 to TRBJ2-5; a possible D gene is TRBD2 (6 bases). Deletions cut 1 base from V and 2 bases from J, with 20 bases between. Germline lookup yields CDR1 SEHNR and CDR2 FQNEAQ (reference sequence). The CDR3 loop spans 18 amino acids.

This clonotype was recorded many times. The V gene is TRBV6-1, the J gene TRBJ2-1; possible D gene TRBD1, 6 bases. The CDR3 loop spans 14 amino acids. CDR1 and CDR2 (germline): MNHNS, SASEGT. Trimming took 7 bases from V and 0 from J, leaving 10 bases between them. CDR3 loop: CASTQGSSYNEQFF. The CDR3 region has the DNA TGTGCCAGCACTCAGGGGAGCTCCTACAATGAGCAGTTCTTC.

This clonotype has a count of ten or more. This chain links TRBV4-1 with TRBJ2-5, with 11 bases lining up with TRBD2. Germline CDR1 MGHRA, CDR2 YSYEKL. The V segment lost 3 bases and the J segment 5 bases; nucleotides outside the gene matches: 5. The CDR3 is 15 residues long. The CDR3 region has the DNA TGCGCCAGCAGCCAGGTTAGCGGGGGGGCCGAGACCCAGTACTTC. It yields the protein CASSQVSGGAETQYF.

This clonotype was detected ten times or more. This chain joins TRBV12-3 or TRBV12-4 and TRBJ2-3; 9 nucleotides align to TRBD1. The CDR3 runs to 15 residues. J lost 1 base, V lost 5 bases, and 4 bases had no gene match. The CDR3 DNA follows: TGTGCCAGCAGTACCTGGACAGGGGGCACAGATACGCAGTATTTT. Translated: CASSTWTGGTDTQYF.

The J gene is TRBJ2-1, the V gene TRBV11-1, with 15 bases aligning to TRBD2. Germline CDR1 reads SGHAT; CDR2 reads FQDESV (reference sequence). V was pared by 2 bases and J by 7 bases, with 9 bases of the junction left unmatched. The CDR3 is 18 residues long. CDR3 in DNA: TGTGCCAGCAGCTTAAGGCCCGAAGGACTAGCGGGGGGGAATGAGCAGTTCTTC. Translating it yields CASSLRPEGLAGGNEQFF.

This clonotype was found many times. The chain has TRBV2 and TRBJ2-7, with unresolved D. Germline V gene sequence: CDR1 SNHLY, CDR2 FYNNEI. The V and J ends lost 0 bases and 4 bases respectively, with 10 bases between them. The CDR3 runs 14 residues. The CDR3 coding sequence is TGTGCCAGCAGTGAAGCGCGGATAGGATACGAGCAGTACTTC. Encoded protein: CASSEARIGYEQYF.

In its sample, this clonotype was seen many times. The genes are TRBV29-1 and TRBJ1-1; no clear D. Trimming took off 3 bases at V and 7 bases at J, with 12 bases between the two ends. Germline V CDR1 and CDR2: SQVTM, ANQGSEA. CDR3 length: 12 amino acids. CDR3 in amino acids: CSVDSLGNEAFF. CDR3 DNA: TGCAGCGTTGACAGTTTAGGTAATGAAGCTTTCTTT.

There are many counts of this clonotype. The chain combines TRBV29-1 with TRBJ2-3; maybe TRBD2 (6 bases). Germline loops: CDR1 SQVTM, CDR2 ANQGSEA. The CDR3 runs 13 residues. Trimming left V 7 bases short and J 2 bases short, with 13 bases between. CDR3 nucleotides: TGCAGCGGGTGCGGGGAAAACACAGATACGCAGTATTTT. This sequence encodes CSGCGENTDTQYF.

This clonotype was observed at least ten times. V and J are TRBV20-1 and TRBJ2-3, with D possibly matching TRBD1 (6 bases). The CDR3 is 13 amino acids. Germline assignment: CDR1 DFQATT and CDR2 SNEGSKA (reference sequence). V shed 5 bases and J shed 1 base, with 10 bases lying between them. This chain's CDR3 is CSAPGAGTDTQYF. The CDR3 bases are TGCAGTGCTCCAGGGGCCGGCACAGATACGCAGTATTTT.